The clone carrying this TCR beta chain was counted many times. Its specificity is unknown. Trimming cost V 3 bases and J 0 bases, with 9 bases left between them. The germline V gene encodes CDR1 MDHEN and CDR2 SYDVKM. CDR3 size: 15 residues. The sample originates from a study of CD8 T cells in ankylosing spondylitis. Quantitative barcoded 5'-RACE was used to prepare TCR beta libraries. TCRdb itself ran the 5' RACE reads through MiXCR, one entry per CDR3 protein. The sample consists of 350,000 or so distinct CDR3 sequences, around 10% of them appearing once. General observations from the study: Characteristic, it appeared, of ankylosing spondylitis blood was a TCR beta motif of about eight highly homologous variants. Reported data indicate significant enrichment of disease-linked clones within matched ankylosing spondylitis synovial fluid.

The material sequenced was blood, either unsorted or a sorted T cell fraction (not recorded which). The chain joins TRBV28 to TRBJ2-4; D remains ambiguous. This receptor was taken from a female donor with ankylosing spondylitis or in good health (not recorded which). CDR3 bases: TGTGCCAGCAGTTTCCCCGGGCTAGCCAAAAACATTCAGTACTTC. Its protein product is CASSFPGLAKNIQYF.